These 12 T cell receptor beta chains came from one sample sequenced in a study of blood T cell repertoires in COVID-19. Only in-frame clones appear in the TCRdb table, and some are missing; sequencing was by immunoSEQ multiplex PCR. The profile shows 95,000 to 150,000 clones, more than 75% of them singletons. The material sequenced was peripheral blood. The source of these receptors is a human donor in a cohort sampled during active COVID-19.

This clone was seen more than once but under ten times. This chain uses TRBV5-1 with TRBJ2-2, with 8 nucleotides matching TRBD1. Germline V gene lookup returns CDR1 SGHRS and CDR2 YFSETQ. V shed 3 bases, J shed 4 bases, and the junction held 5 bases outside the gene matches. This CDR3 contains 15 residues. The DNA of the CDR3 is TGCGCCAGCAGCTCCAGGGGGCCGGGCACCGGGGAGCTGTTTTTT. The encoded protein is CASSSRGPGTGELFF.

The table lists this clone with a count of one. V gene TRBV7-9 combines with J gene TRBJ2-7, with D possibly being TRBD2 (6 bases). Germline-derived CDR1 and CDR2 are SEHNR and FQNEAQ (reference sequence). V shed 10 bases and J shed 1 base, with 14 bases lying between them. The CDR3 runs to 13 residues. The CDR3 reads CATRGTSSYEQYF. The DNA for the CDR3 is TGTGCCACACGGGGGACCTCTTCCTACGAGCAGTACTTC.

This rearrangement joins TRBV11-3 to TRBJ2-2, with 9 nucleotides matching TRBD2. CDR3 size: 16 residues. V gave up 5 bases and J gave up 3 bases; unmatched junction bases: 7. Germline CDR1 reads SGHNT; CDR2 reads YENEEA. CDR3 sequence (DNA): TGTGCCAGCAGCCTCCACTTAGCGGGAGACACCGGGGAGCTGTTTTTT. Translation gives CASSLHLAGDTGELFF. Full variable domain (remainder filled in from reference TRBV11-3 and TRBJ2-2): EAGVVQSPRYKIIEKKQPVAFWCNPISGHNTLYWYLQNLGQGPELLIRYENEEAVDDSQLPKDRFSAERLKGVDSTLKIQPAELGDSAVYLCASSLHLAGDTGELFFGEGSRLTVL.

V and J are TRBV10-3 and TRBJ1-1, with D uncertain. V was clipped by 4 bases and J by 6 bases, with 9 bases between them. Germline V gene sequence: CDR1 ENHRY, CDR2 SYGVKD. The CDR3 consists of 12 residues. This chain's CDR3 is CAISVEGPEAFF. DNA of the CDR3: TGTGCCATCAGTGTAGAGGGCCCTGAAGCTTTCTTT.

The V call is TRBV24-1, the J call TRBJ2-1, with D perhaps TRBD2 (6 bases). The germline CDR1 and CDR2 sequences are KGHDR and SFDVKD. V was shortened by 5 bases and J by 3 bases, with 16 bases between the two germline ends. The CDR3 spans 16 residues. This CDR3 reads CATSATQGGYYNEQFF. The CDR3, as DNA: TGTGCCACCAGTGCTACCCAGGGAGGCTACTACAATGAGCAGTTCTTC.

The rearrangement joins TRBV10-2 to TRBJ2-7; 10 nucleotides align to TRBD2. Germline assignment: CDR1 WSHSY and CDR2 SAAADI. With V trimmed by 6 bases and J by 4 bases, 6 bases remained unmatched. The CDR3 sequence is 14 residues long. The CDR3 nucleotides read TGCGCCAGCAGGGATAGCGGGAGGAATTACGAGCAGTACTTC. Its protein is CASRDSGRNYEQYF.

This clone occurred once. The chain links TRBV3-1 (or the pseudogene TRBV3-2) to TRBJ2-7, with D perhaps matching TRBD1 (5 bases). CDR1 and CDR2 from the germline V gene are LGHDT and YNNKEL (reference sequence). The V and J ends lost 0 bases and 5 bases respectively, with 11 bases between them. This CDR3 has 14 residues. The CDR3 DNA reads as TGTGCCAGCAGCCAAGACCGCAGGGTTAACGAGCAGTACTTC. Its protein product is CASSQDRRVNEQYF.

The V call is TRBV5-1, the J call TRBJ2-3; no reliable D call. The ends were cut back, 6 bases at V and 1 base at J, with 12 bases in the middle. The germline V gene has CDR1 SGHRS and CDR2 YFSETQ. The CDR3 is 14 amino acids. CDR3 in amino acids: CASMVPGGTDTQYF. The CDR3 bases are TGCGCCAGCATGGTCCCGGGTGGCACAGATACGCAGTATTTT.

The rearrangement links TRBV10-2 to TRBJ2-3; 9 bases are shared with TRBD1. The CDR3 spans 15 residues. Germline CDR1 and CDR2: WSHSY and SAAADI. Trimming took 5 bases from V and 4 from J; bases not matched to a gene: 7. The CDR3 region has the DNA TGCGCCAGCAGTACCTGGACAGGGGAGGCAGATACGCAGTATTTT. Translated: CASSTWTGEADTQYF.

The CDR3 coding sequence is TGCGCCAGCAGCAAAGGACTAGCGGTACTTCCGACCGGGGAGCTGTTTTTT. It is translated as CASSKGLAVLPTGELFF. The chain is built from TRBV5-1 and TRBJ2-2; TRBD2 matches 10 bases. Germline CDR1 is SGHRS and CDR2 is YFSETQ. The CDR3 runs 17 residues. Losses at the gene ends were 4 bases for V and 5 bases for J; bases not matched to a gene: 11.

This clone was recorded once. The chain couples TRBV19 to TRBJ2-7; 8 positions agree with TRBD1. CDR1 is LNHDA, CDR2 SQIVND, per germline (reference sequence). V trimming: 9 bases; J trimming: 0 bases; junction bases outside the gene matches: 7. This CDR3 is built from 14 residues. The CDR3 loop reads CASGRQGSSYEQYF. CDR3 sequence (DNA): TGTGCCAGCGGAAGACAGGGGAGCTCCTACGAGCAGTACTTC.

The chain uses TRBV6-1 and TRBJ2-1; 7 nucleotides align to TRBD2. The V gene end was trimmed by 1 base and the J gene end by 4 bases; junction bases not matched to a gene: 1. CDR1 is MNHNS and CDR2 is SASEGT in the germline V gene. This CDR3 region has 14 residues. The CDR3 loop reads CASSEVGGYNEQFF. CDR3 coding DNA: TGTGCCAGCAGTGAAGTCGGGGGGTACAATGAGCAGTTCTTC.